Sequencing of this T cell receptor beta chain was carried out in a study of OX40 agonist ivuxolimab in advanced cancers. Looking at the study overall: The dose-escalation group included hepatocellular carcinoma, melanoma, renal cell carcinoma and head and neck cancer.

TCRdb's table, derived via immunoSEQ multiplex PCR, lists solely in-frame clones and lacks some. The sample lists approximately 87,000 clones, more than 90% occurring once. Germline V gene sequence: CDR1 SGHRS, CDR2 YFSETQ. This CDR3 comprises 13 residues. V was trimmed by 0 bases and J by 5 bases, leaving 9 bases between them. The chain joins TRBV5-1 to TRBJ2-7; no firm D call. This TCR was recovered from an adult with an advanced solid tumor such as melanoma, head and neck, liver or kidney cancer. The source material was CD4+ or CD8+ T cells sorted from blood, sampled in a trial of the OX40 agonist ivuxolimab. CDR3 DNA sequence: TGCGCCAGCAGCTTGGGACCAGGTGACGAGCAGTACTTC. It specifies CASSLGPGDEQYF. Together with reference TRBV5-1 and TRBJ2-7, the CDR3 gives the full variable domain: KAGVTQTPRYLIKTRGQQVTLSCSPISGHRSVSWYQQTPGQGLQFLFEYFSETQRNKGNFPGRFSGRQFSNSRSEMNVSTLELGDSALYLCASSLGPGDEQYFGPGTRLTVT.